This passage covers 5 T cell receptor beta chains from one sample sequenced in a study of Ad26.COV2.S vaccination and SARS-CoV-2 variants. Treatment here: roughly 19 received Ad26.COV2.S at low or high dose, single or two shots; a few received placebo; per-sample allocation not given. The investigators took samples on day 63 after the first vaccine or placebo injection. Generated by immunoSEQ multiplex PCR, the TCRdb table keeps only in-frame clones and is missing some. The data contain 300,000 to 400,000 clones, more than 75% of them singletons. The specimen comprised peripheral blood, sampled in a trial of Ad26.COV2.S vaccine versus placebo. The origin of the receptors is a person aged 18-65 years who received the Ad26.COV2.S COVID-19 vaccine or a placebo.

V is TRBV6-5 and J is TRBJ1-5; 9 bases line up with TRBD1. Trimming at V came to 6 bases and at J to 4 bases, leaving 7 bases not matched to a gene. The CDR3 runs to 15 residues. Germline V gene lookup returns CDR1 MNHEY and CDR2 SVGAGI. CDR3 sequence reads: CASRGGQGSNQPQHF. The CDR3 nucleotides read TGTGCCAGCAGGGGAGGACAGGGGTCAAATCAGCCCCAGCATTTT.

V gene TRBV5-4 combines with J gene TRBJ1-4, with D perhaps TRBD1 (5 bases). Germline V lookup: CDR1 SGHNT, CDR2 YYREEE (reference sequence). Trimming shortened V by 4 bases and J by 5 bases, and 12 bases separated the two germline ends. The CDR3 covers 14 residues. CDR3 loop: CASSRDGPNEKLFF. The DNA of the CDR3 is TGTGCCAGCAGCCGGGACGGCCCCAATGAAAAACTGTTTTTT.

The genes are TRBV20-1 and TRBJ1-4; no firm D call. Trimming pared 4 bases from V and 7 bases from J, leaving 7 bases between. The germline gives CDR1 DFQATT, CDR2 SNEGSKA (reference sequence). The CDR3 loop spans 11 amino acids. CDR3 sequence (DNA): TGCAGTGCTACTGTCGGTGAAAAACTGTTTTTT. This codes for CSATVGEKLFF.

CDR3 coding DNA: TGTGCTAGTGGGATAGCGGGAGAGACCCAGTACTTC. It translates to CASGIAGETQYF. The gene calls are TRBV12-5 and TRBJ2-5, with 7 bases aligning to TRBD2. CDR3 length equals 12 residues. The germline V gene encodes CDR1 LGHNT and CDR2 FRNRAP. With V trimmed by 6 bases and J by 4 bases, 2 bases remained unmatched. Using reference TRBV12-5 and TRBJ2-5 for the parts outside the CDR3, the full variable domain is DARVTQTPRHKVTEMGQEVTMRCQPILGHNTVFWYRQTMMQGLELLAYFRNRAPLDDSGMPKDRFSAEMPDATLATLKIQPSEPRDSAVYFCASGIAGETQYFGPGTRLLVL.

This chain uses TRBV5-5 with TRBJ2-3; 10 nucleotides align to TRBD1. V was pared by 4 bases and J by 3 bases, with 8 bases of the junction left unmatched. The CDR3 is 16 amino acids. Germline V lookup: CDR1 SGHKS, CDR2 YYEKEE (reference sequence). The CDR3 protein is CASSPWDRGGTDTQYF. The CDR3 nucleotides read TGTGCCAGCAGCCCGTGGGACAGGGGAGGGACAGATACGCAGTATTTT.